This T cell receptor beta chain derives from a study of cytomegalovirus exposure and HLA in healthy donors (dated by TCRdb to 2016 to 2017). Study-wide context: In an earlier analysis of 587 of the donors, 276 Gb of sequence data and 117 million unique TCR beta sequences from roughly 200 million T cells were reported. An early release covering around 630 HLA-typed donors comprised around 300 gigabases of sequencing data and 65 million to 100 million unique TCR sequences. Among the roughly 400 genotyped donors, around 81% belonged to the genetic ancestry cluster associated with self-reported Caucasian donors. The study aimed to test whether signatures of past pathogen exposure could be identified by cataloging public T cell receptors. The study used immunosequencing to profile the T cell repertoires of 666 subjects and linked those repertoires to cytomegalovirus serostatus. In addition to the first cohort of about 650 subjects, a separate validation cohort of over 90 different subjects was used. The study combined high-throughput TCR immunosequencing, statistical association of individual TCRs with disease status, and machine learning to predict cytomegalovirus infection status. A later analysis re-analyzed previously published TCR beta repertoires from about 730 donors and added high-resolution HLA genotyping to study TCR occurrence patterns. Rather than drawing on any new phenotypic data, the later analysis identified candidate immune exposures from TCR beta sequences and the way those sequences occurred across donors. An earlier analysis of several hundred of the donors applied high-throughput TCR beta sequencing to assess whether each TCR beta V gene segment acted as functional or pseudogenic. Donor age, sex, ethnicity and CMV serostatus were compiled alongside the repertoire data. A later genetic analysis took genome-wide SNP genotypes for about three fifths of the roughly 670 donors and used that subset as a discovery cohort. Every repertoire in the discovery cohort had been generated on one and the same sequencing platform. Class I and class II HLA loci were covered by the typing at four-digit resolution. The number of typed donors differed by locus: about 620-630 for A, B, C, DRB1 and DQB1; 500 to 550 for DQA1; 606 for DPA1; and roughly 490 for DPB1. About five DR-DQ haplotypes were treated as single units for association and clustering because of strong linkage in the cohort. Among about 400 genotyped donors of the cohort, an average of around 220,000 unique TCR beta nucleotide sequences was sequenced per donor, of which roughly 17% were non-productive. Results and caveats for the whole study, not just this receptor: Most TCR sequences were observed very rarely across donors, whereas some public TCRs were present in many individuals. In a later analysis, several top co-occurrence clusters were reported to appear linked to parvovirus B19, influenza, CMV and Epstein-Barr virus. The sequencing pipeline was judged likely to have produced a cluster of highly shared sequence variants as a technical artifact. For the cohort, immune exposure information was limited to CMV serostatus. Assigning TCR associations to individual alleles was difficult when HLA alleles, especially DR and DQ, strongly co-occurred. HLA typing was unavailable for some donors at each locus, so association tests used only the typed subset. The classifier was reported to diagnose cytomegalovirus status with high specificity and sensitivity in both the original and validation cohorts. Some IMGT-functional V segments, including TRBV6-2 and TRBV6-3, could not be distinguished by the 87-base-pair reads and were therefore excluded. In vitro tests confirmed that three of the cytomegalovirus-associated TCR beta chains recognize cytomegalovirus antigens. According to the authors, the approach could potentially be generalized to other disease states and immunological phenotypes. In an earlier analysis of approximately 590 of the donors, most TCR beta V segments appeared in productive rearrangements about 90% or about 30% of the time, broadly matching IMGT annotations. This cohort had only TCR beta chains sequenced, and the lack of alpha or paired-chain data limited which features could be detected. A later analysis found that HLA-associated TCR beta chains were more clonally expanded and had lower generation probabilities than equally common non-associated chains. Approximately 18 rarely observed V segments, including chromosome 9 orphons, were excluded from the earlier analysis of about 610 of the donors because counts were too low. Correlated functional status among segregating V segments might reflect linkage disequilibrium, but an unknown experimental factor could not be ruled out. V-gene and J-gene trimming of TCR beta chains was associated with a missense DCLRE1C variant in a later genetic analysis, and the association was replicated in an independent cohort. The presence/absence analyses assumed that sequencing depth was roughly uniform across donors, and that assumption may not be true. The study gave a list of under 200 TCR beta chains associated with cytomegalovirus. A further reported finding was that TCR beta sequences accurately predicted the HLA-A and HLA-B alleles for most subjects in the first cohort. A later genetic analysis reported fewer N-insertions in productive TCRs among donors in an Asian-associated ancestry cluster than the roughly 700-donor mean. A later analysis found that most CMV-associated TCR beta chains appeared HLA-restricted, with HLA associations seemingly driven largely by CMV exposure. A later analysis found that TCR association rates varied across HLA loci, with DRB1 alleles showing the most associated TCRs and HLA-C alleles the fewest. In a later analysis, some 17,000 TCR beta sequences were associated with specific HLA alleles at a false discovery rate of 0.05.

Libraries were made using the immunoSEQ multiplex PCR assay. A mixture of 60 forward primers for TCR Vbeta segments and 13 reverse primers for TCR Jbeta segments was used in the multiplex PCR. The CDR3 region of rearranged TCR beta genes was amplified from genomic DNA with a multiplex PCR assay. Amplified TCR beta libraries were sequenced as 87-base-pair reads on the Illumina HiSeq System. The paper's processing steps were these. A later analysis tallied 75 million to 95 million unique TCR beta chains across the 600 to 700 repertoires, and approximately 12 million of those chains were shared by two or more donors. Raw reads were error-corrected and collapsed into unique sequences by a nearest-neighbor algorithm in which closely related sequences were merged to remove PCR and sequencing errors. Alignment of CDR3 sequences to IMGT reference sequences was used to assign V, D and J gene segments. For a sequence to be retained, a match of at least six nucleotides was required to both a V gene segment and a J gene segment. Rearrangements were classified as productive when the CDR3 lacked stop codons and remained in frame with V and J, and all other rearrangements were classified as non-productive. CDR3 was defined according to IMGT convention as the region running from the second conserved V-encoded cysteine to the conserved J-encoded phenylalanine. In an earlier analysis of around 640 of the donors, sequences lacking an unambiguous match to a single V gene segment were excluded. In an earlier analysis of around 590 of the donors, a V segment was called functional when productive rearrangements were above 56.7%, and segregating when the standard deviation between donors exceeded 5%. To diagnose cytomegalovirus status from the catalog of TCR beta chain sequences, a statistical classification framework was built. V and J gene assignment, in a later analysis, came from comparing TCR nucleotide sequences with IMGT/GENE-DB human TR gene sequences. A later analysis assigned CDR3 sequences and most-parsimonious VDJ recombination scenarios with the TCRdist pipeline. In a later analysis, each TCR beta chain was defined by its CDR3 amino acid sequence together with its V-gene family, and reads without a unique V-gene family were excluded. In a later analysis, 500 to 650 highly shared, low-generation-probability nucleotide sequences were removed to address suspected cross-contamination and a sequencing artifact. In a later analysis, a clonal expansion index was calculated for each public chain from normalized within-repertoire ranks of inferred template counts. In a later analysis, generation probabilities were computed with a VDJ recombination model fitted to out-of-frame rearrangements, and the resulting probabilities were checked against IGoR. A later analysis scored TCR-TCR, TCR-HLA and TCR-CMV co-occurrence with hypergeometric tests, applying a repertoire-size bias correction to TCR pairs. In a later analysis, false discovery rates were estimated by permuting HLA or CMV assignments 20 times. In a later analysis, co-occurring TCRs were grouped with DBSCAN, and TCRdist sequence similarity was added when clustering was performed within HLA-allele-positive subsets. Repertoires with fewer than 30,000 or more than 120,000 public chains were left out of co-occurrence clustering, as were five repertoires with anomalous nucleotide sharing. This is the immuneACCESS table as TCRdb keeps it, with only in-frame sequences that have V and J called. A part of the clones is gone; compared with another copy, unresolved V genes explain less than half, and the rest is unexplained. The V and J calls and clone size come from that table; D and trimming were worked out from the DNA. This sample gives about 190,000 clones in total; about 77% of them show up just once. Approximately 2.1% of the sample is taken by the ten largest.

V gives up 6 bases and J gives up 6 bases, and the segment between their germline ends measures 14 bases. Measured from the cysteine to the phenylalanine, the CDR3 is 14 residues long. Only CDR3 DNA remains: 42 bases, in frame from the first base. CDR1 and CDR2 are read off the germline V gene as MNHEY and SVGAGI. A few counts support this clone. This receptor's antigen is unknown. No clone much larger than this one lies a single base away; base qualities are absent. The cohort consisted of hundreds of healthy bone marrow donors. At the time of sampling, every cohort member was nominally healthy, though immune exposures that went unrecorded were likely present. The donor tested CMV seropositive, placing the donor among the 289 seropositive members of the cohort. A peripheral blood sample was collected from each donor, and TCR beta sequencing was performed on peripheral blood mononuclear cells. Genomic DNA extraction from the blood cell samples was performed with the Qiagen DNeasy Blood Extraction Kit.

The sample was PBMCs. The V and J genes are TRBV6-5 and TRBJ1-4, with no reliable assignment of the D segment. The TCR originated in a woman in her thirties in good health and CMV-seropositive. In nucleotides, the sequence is TGTGCCAGCAGGCGGACGGGAAAAGATGAAAAACTGTTTTTT. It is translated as CASRRTGKDEKLFF.